This T cell receptor beta chain comes out of a study of Ad26.COV2.S vaccination and SARS-CoV-2 variants. Study background: Doses of Ad26.COV2.S were injected into muscle once or twice, 56 days apart. Regarding the study as a whole: Non-spike TCR breadth did not differ much between vaccine and placebo recipients.

Profiling relied on immunoSEQ multiplex PCR, and the TCRdb table lists in-frame clones only, not all of them. In the table there are about 400,000 clones, approximately 90% of which are singletons. The CDR3 has 13 residues. Trimming stripped 3 bases from V and 4 bases from J, with 10 bases between. CDR1 is LNHDA and CDR2 is SQIVND in the germline V gene (reference sequence). Treatment denoted: roughly 20 received Ad26.COV2.S at low or high dose, single or two shots; about 5 received placebo; per-sample allocation not given. Sampling occurred on day 63 after the first vaccine or placebo injection. Details on this clone: Its antigen is as yet unknown.

This material consisted of peripheral blood, taken in a trial of Ad26.COV2.S vaccine versus placebo. This clonotype was sampled from a person aged 18-65 years who received the Ad26.COV2.S COVID-19 vaccine or a placebo. The rearrangement uses TRBV19 and TRBJ2-7; D unresolved. CDR3 sequence (DNA): TGTGCCAGTAGTATCGGCCCCCCGTACGAGCAGTACTTC. Its translation: CASSIGPPYEQYF.